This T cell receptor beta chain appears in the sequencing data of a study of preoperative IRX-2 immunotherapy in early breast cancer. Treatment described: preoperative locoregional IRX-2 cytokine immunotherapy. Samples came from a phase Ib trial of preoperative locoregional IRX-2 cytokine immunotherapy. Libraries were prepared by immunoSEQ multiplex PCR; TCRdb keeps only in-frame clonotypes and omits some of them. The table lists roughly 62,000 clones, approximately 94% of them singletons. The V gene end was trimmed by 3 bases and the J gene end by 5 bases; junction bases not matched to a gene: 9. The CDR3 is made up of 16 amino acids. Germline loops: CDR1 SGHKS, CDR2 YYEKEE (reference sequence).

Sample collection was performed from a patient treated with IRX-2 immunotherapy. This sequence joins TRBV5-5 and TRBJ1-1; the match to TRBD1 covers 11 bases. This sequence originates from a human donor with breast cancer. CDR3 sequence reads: CASSSGTGGLRTEAFF. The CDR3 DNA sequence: TGTGCCAGCAGCTCCGGGACAGGGGGGCTAAGGACTGAAGCTTTCTTT.